These 2 T cell receptor beta chains were all obtained from the same sample, sequenced in a study of control samples from healthy donors and cancer patients. Using immunoSEQ multiplex PCR, the repertoire was profiled, and TCRdb retains in-frame clones only, with some absent. The data show 97,000 or so clones, around 92% seen once. Sequenced sample: blood. The receptors were gathered from a woman under 30 in good health.

The rearrangement uses TRBV19 and TRBJ1-1, with a weak D call TRBD1 (5 bases). The CDR3 length is 15 residues. CDR1 and CDR2 (germline): LNHDA, SQIVND (reference sequence). V was pared by 5 bases and J by 4 bases, with 17 bases between. CDR3 coding DNA: TGTGCCAGTAGTCCTTGGGGGGGGTTTACCACTGAAGCTTTCTTT. It specifies CASSPWGGFTTEAFF.

This chain joins TRBV5-4 and TRBJ2-1; 8 bases align to TRBD2. V was pared by 0 bases and J by 7 bases, with 6 bases of the junction left unmatched. The germline CDR1 and CDR2 sequences are SGHNT and YYREEE (reference sequence). The CDR3 is 15 residues long. CDR3 residues: CASSLGGTRRNEQFF. DNA of the CDR3: TGTGCCAGCAGCTTGGGAGGGACTAGACGGAATGAGCAGTTCTTC.